A single sample gave rise to the 25 T cell receptor beta chains below, sequenced in a study of shared clonotypes between healthy human individuals (dated by TCRdb to 2019 to 2021). Receptor amplification or capture employed the immunoSEQ multiplex PCR assay. This is the immuneACCESS table as TCRdb keeps it, with only in-frame sequences that have V and J called. A part of the clones is gone; compared with another copy, unresolved V genes explain less than half, and the rest is unexplained. This sample lists under 600,000 clones; 95% to 98% were detected once. 0.3% to 0.35% of the sample comes from the top ten. CD8 naive samples were obtained by positive selection for CCR7 among CD45RO-negative cells, yielding a CD45RA+CCR7+ population from which TemRA cells were excluded. Sample: naive CD8+ T cells sorted from blood. Reading the label with the study, this specimen's cell subset or site is: CD45RA+CCR7+. These receptors all come from a man under 40 in good health.

The gene calls are TRBV5-1 and TRBJ2-1, with D possibly matching TRBD2 (5 bases). Trimming pared 4 bases from V and 5 bases from J, leaving 19 bases between. This CDR3 contains 16 residues. Germline values: CDR1 SGHRS, CDR2 YFSETQ. CDR3 sequence (DNA): TGCGCCAGCAGCGCCCGGACTTTGCCCCCCAACAATGAGCAGTTCTTC. It is translated as CASSARTLPPNNEQFF.

Comment on this clone: Other DNA sequences of this sample code for an identical CDR3. The chain has TRBV27 and TRBJ1-1; no firm D call. Germline V lookup: CDR1 MNHEY, CDR2 SMNVEV (reference sequence). V was shortened by 5 bases and J by 7 bases, with 8 bases between the two germline ends. This CDR3 has 11 amino acids. DNA for the CDR3: TGTGCCAGCAGTCTACGCGGTGAAGCTTTCTTT. Protein: CASSLRGEAFF.

The rearrangement links TRBV7-9 to TRBJ1-2, with D hard to call. This CDR3 has 12 residues. Germline CDR1 and CDR2: SEHNR and FQNEAQ (reference sequence). Between the trimmed V and J ends, which lost 5 bases and 7 bases, there was a span of 11 bases. CDR3 sequence reads: CASSLEGGGYTF. CDR3 nucleotide sequence: TGTGCCAGCAGCCTCGAGGGAGGTGGCTACACCTTC.

V is TRBV29-1 and J is TRBJ2-1, with 7 bases fitting TRBD1. Trimming removed 5 bases from V and 0 bases from J; junction bases left unmatched: 7. CDR1 is SQVTM and CDR2 is ANQGSEA in the germline V gene. The CDR3 covers 15 residues. The CDR3 is CSVKSRDSSYNEQFF. CDR3 bases: TGCAGCGTTAAATCCCGGGACAGCTCCTACAATGAGCAGTTCTTC.

The chain uses TRBV9 and TRBJ2-1; 7 bases line up with TRBD2. The ends lost 4 bases at V and 8 bases at J; junction bases unmatched: 6. Germline assignment: CDR1 SGDLS and CDR2 YYNGEE. The CDR3 totals 13 residues. In DNA, the CDR3 is TGTGCCAGCAGCTGGGAGGGCGGGTATGAGCAGTTCTTC. It translates to CASSWEGGYEQFF.

This chain's CDR3 is CASSLWQRGRNEKLFF. CDR3 DNA: TGTGCCAGCAGTTTATGGCAGAGGGGACGAAATGAAAAACTGTTTTTT. V and J are TRBV6-5 and TRBJ1-4, with D possibly matching TRBD1 (5 bases). The germline V and J ends were trimmed by 4 bases and 5 bases, with 17 bases remaining between them. Germline V lookup: CDR1 MNHEY, CDR2 SVGAGI. CDR3 length equals 16 residues.

CDR3 sequence reads: CSVVATGDYTDTQYF. CDR3 sequence (DNA): TGCAGCGTTGTGGCAACAGGGGATTACACAGATACGCAGTATTTT. The genes are TRBV29-1 and TRBJ2-3, with TRBD1 identical over 7 bases. The V gene's germline CDR1 is SQVTM and CDR2 ANQGSEA. V shed 4 bases and J 2 bases; nucleotides not matched to a gene: 9. This CDR3 region has 15 residues.

As DNA, the CDR3 is TGTGCCAGCAGGCGGACAGCCTACGAGCAGTACTTC. Its translation: CASRRTAYEQYF. This chain uses TRBV2 with TRBJ2-7, with a weak D call TRBD1 (6 bases). CDR3 length: 12 residues. The V and J ends lost 6 bases and 2 bases respectively, with 8 bases between them. The germline V gene has CDR1 SNHLY and CDR2 FYNNEI.

This chain joins TRBV2 and TRBJ2-1; D remains ambiguous. Trimming stripped 2 bases from V and 8 bases from J, with 16 bases between. The V gene's germline CDR1 is SNHLY and CDR2 FYNNEI. This CDR3 contains 15 residues. The CDR3 reads CASSETAGKSYEQFF. CDR3 bases: TGTGCCAGCAGTGAAACGGCTGGGAAGTCGTATGAGCAGTTCTTC.

The chain combines TRBV27 with TRBJ2-2, with 8 bases identical to TRBD2. The length of the CDR3 is 15 residues. The germline V gene encodes CDR1 MNHEY and CDR2 SMNVEV (reference sequence). Trimming removed 5 bases from V and 4 bases from J; junction bases left unmatched: 6. Here the CDR3 DNA reads TGTGCCAGCAGTCTCCTAGCGGGCCTCACCGGGGAGCTGTTTTTT. It encodes CASSLLAGLTGELFF.

The chain links TRBV27 to TRBJ1-2, with a weak D call TRBD1 (5 bases). This CDR3 has 14 residues. CDR1 is MNHEY and CDR2 is SMNVEV in the germline V gene (reference sequence). Trimming pared 4 bases from V and 3 bases from J, leaving 12 bases between. CDR3 region: CASSSRRGDYGYTF. Written as DNA, the CDR3 is TGTGCCAGCAGTTCTCGGAGGGGAGACTATGGCTACACCTTC.

The chain has TRBV10-3 and TRBJ2-7, with a possible D match to TRBD2 (5 bases). The CDR3 has 13 residues. V was shortened by 3 bases and J by 5 bases, with 11 bases between the two germline ends. Germline V gene sequence: CDR1 ENHRY, CDR2 SYGVKD. The CDR3 here is CAISEGSLDEQYF. Here the CDR3 DNA reads TGTGCCATCAGTGAAGGGAGTCTCGACGAGCAGTACTTC.

This rearrangement joins TRBV19 to TRBJ1-2, with 8 bases fitting TRBD1. The J segment lost 6 bases and the V segment lost 1 base, leaving 7 bases of the junction unmatched. CDR1 is LNHDA and CDR2 is SQIVND in the germline V gene (reference sequence). The CDR3 has 15 residues. As DNA, the CDR3 is TGTGCCAGTAGTATAGTTCCAGGGGGCGCGGATGGCTACACCTTC. Residues: CASSIVPGGADGYTF.

The rearrangement joins TRBV2 to TRBJ2-2, with 8 bases matching TRBD2. The CDR3 consists of 17 residues. Germline V gives CDR1 SNHLY, CDR2 FYNNEI. V shed 5 bases and J 4 bases; nucleotides not matched to a gene: 12. This CDR3 reads CASSIIREGTGTGELFF. In DNA, the CDR3 is TGTGCCAGCAGTATTATTCGGGAGGGGACGGGCACCGGGGAGCTGTTTTTT.

This clone appeared once. J is TRBJ2-1 and V is TRBV9; 10 bases fit TRBD1. V was clipped by 0 bases and J by 14 bases; unmatched bases: 8. The germline V gene encodes CDR1 SGDLS and CDR2 YYNGEE. The CDR3 extends over 14 amino acids. CDR3 loop: CASSVEGSGTGEFF. CDR3 in DNA: TGTGCCAGCAGCGTAGAGGGATCCGGGACAGGGGAGTTCTTC. Full variable domain (remainder filled in from reference TRBV9 and TRBJ2-1): DSGVTQTPKHLITATGQRVTLRCSPRSGDLSVYWYQQSLDQGLQFLIQYYNGEERAKGNILERFSAQQFPDLHSELNLSSLELGDSALYFCASSVEGSGTGEFFGPGTRLTVL.

Comments on this clone: Other nucleotide sequences in the sample specify the same CDR3. The chain has TRBV29-1 and TRBJ2-2; D remains ambiguous. Trimming cost V 4 bases and J 6 bases, with 6 bases left between them. This CDR3 contains 11 residues. Looked up from germline, CDR1 is SQVTM and CDR2 is ANQGSEA. The CDR3 reads CSVVRAGELFF. The CDR3 bases are TGCAGCGTTGTCCGGGCCGGGGAGCTGTTTTTT.

The chain joins TRBV6-5 to TRBJ2-7; perhaps TRBD1 as D (6 bases). The V end lost 6 bases, the J end lost 3 bases, and 12 bases lay between the germline ends. This CDR3 is 13 amino acids long. CDR1 and CDR2 (germline): MNHEY, SVGAGI. CDR3 in amino acids: CASRSRGRYEQYF. The CDR3 DNA is TGTGCCAGCAGGAGCAGGGGTCGCTACGAGCAGTACTTC.

This chain connects TRBV23-1 to TRBJ2-7; 10 bases agree with TRBD1. TRBV23-1 is an ORF for which the function is uncertain. The CDR3 runs to 13 residues. V lost 6 bases, J lost 3 bases, and 2 bases stayed unmatched. Here the CDR3 DNA reads TGCGCCAGCAGCCGGGACAGGGGCTACGAGCAGTACTTC. It codes for CASSRDRGYEQYF.

V usage is TRBV28 and J usage is TRBJ2-1, with 10 bases identical to TRBD1. CDR1 and CDR2 (germline): MDHEN, SYDVKM. There are 15 residues in the CDR3. The CDR3 DNA sequence: TGTGAGTCTCGGCGGGGACAGGGGAGGCACAATGAGCAGTTCTTC. It codes for CESRRGQGRHNEQFF.

The CDR3 is CASSPLKGLLDEQYF. CDR3 DNA sequence: TGTGCCAGCAGCCCCTTAAAAGGGTTGTTGGACGAGCAGTACTTC. The V and J genes are TRBV11-2 and TRBJ2-7, with D uncertain. The germline V gene has CDR1 SGHAT and CDR2 FQNNGV. Trimming took off 5 bases at V and 5 bases at J, with 19 bases between the two ends. This CDR3 has 15 amino acids.

The chain combines TRBV9 with TRBJ2-7; TRBD2 matches at 12 bases. Germline V gene data show CDR1 as SGDLS and CDR2 as YYNGEE. This CDR3 spans 16 amino acids. V trimming: 4 bases; J trimming: 3 bases; junction bases outside the gene matches: 8. CDR3 loop: CASSQGGLAGIYEQYF. The CDR3 nucleotides are TGTGCCAGCAGCCAGGGAGGACTAGCGGGAATCTACGAGCAGTACTTC.

J is TRBJ2-2 and V is TRBV7-9, with 9 bases that match TRBD2. CDR3 length equals 17 residues. Germline V gene lookup returns CDR1 SEHNR and CDR2 FQNEAQ (reference sequence). V lost 3 bases to trimming and J lost 4 bases; unmatched junction nucleotides: 9. CDR3 residues: CASSFFGREGSTGELFF. The CDR3 DNA reads as TGTGCCAGCAGCTTTTTCGGGCGGGAGGGAAGCACCGGGGAGCTGTTTTTT. Looking up the rest from reference TRBV7-9 and TRBJ2-2 gives the full variable domain: DTGVSQNPRHKITKRGQNVTFRCDPISEHNRLYWYRQTLGQGPEFLTYFQNEAQLEKSRLLSDRFSAERPKGSFSTLEIQRTEQGDSAMYLCASSFFGREGSTGELFFGEGSRLTVL.

To note about this clone: In the same sample, other DNA sequences code for this CDR3. CDR3 bases: TGTGCCAGCAGCCGGACAGGAAGCTACGAGCAGTACTTC. Its protein is CASSRTGSYEQYF. The V call is TRBV5-6, the J call TRBJ2-7; 7 bases fit TRBD1. This CDR3 region has 13 residues. Germline CDR1 SGHDT, CDR2 YYEEEE. Losses at the gene ends were 4 bases for V and 3 bases for J; bases not matched to a gene: 4. The full variable domain, rest sourced from reference TRBV5-6 and TRBJ2-7, is DAGVTQSPTHLIKTRGQQVTLRCSPKSGHDTVSWYQQALGQGPQFIFQYYEEEERQRGNFPDRFSGHQFPNYSSELNVNALLLGDSALYLCASSRTGSYEQYFGPGTRLTVT.

The chain links TRBV19 to TRBJ2-7; 7 positions agree with TRBD1. The CDR3 runs to 15 residues. Germline V gives CDR1 LNHDA, CDR2 SQIVND (reference sequence). With V trimmed by 5 bases and J by 6 bases, 13 bases remained unmatched. The DNA for the CDR3 is TGTGCCAGTAGTCCCCGGGACAGCGCGAAGCCCGAGCAGTACTTC. As protein: CASSPRDSAKPEQYF.

The chain is built from TRBV18 and TRBJ1-4; 8 bases align to TRBD1. Losses at the gene ends were 4 bases for V and 4 bases for J; bases not matched to a gene: 8. Germline CDR1 reads KGHSH; CDR2 reads LQKENI. The CDR3 is 16 residues long. CDR3 amino acids: CASSRDRNTFNEKLFF. CDR3 coding DNA: TGTGCCAGCTCACGGGACAGGAACACGTTTAATGAAAAACTGTTTTTT.